This T cell receptor (beta chain) was retrieved from a study of cytotoxic CD8 clonotypes in ibrutinib-treated CLL. Study at large: Treatment had run for a median roughly 12 months, range 6 to 36, when response samples were taken.

General study findings and limits: Clonality was higher at baseline than in age-matched healthy donors and tracked circulating CD8+ T-cell counts.

Comments on this clone: Its antigen is currently unknown.

Unmatched junction bases numbered 7, after V lost 5 bases and J lost 1 base. The CDR3 is 15 amino acids. Germline V gene lookup returns CDR1 LNHDA and CDR2 SQIVND (reference sequence). This table comes from immunoSEQ multiplex PCR, and its TCRdb copy is limited to in-frame clones, with some not included. The table has just over 35,000 clones, 71% seen once. This clonotype was sampled from a human donor with chronic lymphocytic leukemia. The J gene is TRBJ2-5, the V gene TRBV19; 7 nucleotides line up with TRBD1. Source: PBMCs, taken at disease progression, from a patient treated with ibrutinib. CDR3 sequence (DNA): TGTGCCAGTAGTGCCAGAGGGGGCCTCCAAGAGACCCAGTACTTC. Translating gives CASSARGGLQETQYF.